This TCR beta chain was identified during a study of long-term antiretroviral therapy in people with HIV. Researchers ran immunoSEQ v3.0 at survey level. The method was immunoSEQ multiplex PCR; TCRdb's version includes in-frame clones alone and lacks a portion of them. The sample contains around 30,000 clones, 93% of which appear only once. A minimum of one pre-ART and two post-ART PBMC samples existed for each donor. The source was unsorted PBMCs, collected approximately 6.3 years after starting antiretroviral therapy. The origin of this receptor is a woman between 35 and 50 years old with HIV.

The CDR3 spells CASSLQPNTEAFF. Here the CDR3 DNA reads TGTGCCAGCAGCTTACAGCCGAACACTGAAGCTTTCTTT. The rearrangement joins TRBV11-3 to TRBJ1-1; D is undetermined. The V and J ends lost 2 bases and 1 base respectively, with 5 bases between them. Germline V CDR1 and CDR2: SGHNT, YENEEA. This CDR3 comprises 13 residues.